This TCR beta chain appears in the sequencing data of a study of blood T cell repertoires in COVID-19. V was shortened by 2 bases and J by 0 bases, with 17 bases between the two germline ends. Germline assignment: CDR1 MNHEY and CDR2 SVGEGT. The CDR3 consists of 18 residues. In the source study's methods: Cell counts per sample came from amplifying reference gene primers. Sequencing was performed with immunoSEQ multiplex PCR; in TCRdb, only in-frame clones are kept and a portion is missing. Clone size and the V and J calls come from that table; the DNA yielded D and trimming. The sample yields 99,000 or so clones, 90% to 95% seen once.

Sequencing used peripheral blood. This clonotype was obtained from a human donor in a cohort sampled during active COVID-19. The rearrangement joins TRBV6-2 or TRBV6-3 to TRBJ2-1; possibly TRBD1 for D (6 bases). The CDR3 bases are TGTGCCAGCAGTTACGGGGGCCTCACATTCAGCTCCTACAATGAGCAGTTCTTC. This sequence encodes CASSYGGLTFSSYNEQFF.